This T cell receptor (beta chain) was identified in a study of CD8+CD57+ T cells in acquired aplastic anemia. Findings and caveats of the study: Patients and controls were found to share approximately 31 CD8+ CDR3 sequences.

This clonotype was observed at least ten times. Its antigen is undetermined. The CDR3 totals 15 residues. V shed 1 base and J 4 bases; nucleotides not matched to a gene: 3. Germline values: CDR1 DFQATT, CDR2 SNEGSKA (reference sequence). Using genomic DNA as the template, TCR beta VDJ and CDR3 profiling was carried out. TCRdb re-called the reads with MiXCR, one entry per CDR3 protein. Of about 130,000 distinct CDR3 sequences listed, about 46% are singletons. The sequence derives from a human donor in good health, serving as a control. Sequencing was performed on sorted CD4+, CD8+, or CD8+CD57+ T cells (not recorded which) from PBMCs. The rearrangement links TRBV20-1 to TRBJ2-3, with 12 bases that match TRBD1. The CDR3 region is CSARVGQGAADTQYF. The CDR3 DNA is TGCAGTGCTAGAGTGGGACAGGGGGCAGCAGATACGCAGTATTTT.